This TCR beta chain comes out of a study of Graves' ophthalmopathy and Graves' hyperthyroidism. After removal of 4 bases from V and 2 bases from J, the junction contained 10 bases not matched to a gene. The CDR3 length is 16 residues. CDR1 and CDR2 from the germline V gene are LGHNT and FRNRAP. Study results and caveats: Most clonotypes expanded in thyroid above 0.001 frequency were present in blood too.

RNA served as the template for amplifying TCR beta CDR3 regions. HTBI primers were used in a first-round RT-PCR, which preceded a second-round multiplex PCR. TCRdb analysed the multiplex PCR reads with MiXCR anew, one entry per CDR3 protein. The data show over 500,000 distinct CDR3 sequences, with roughly 20% seen just once and about 6.6% held by the top ten. Hyperthyroidism patients were newly diagnosed, ill under 2 months, and aged 18 to 65 years. Ten or more counts support this clonotype. As yet, its antigen is unknown. The TCR was taken from a woman between 18 and 29 years old with stable Graves' hyperthyroidism. Some clones in this sample may be carry-over from other donors' samples. The rearrangement links TRBV12-5 to TRBJ2-5; 7 bases align to TRBD1. The sequenced sample was peripheral blood. The CDR3 region is CASGSTGTVKQETQYF. The CDR3 DNA sequence: TGTGCTAGTGGTTCCACCGGGACAGTAAAACAAGAGACCCAGTACTTC. The whole variable domain, filled in from reference TRBV12-5 and TRBJ2-5, reads DARVTQTPRHKVTEMGQEVTMRCQPILGHNTVFWYRQTMMQGLELLAYFRNRAPLDDSGMPKDRFSAEMPDATLATLKIQPSEPRDSAVYFCASGSTGTVKQETQYFGPGTRLLVL.